Below, 2 T cell receptor beta chains from the same sample are listed, as sequenced in a study of T cells expressing NK-cell markers. Reanalyzing the 5' RACE reads, TCRdb keeps one entry per CDR3 protein, without DNA. The sample includes some 410,000 distinct CDR3 sequences. The source material was blood T cells: a sorted CD56 or NKG2C T cell subset, CD4+ or CD8+ T cells, or bulk PBMC T cells (not recorded which). The receptors stem from a woman aged 18 to 75 in good health.

J is TRBJ2-7 and V is TRBV5-5; TCRdb outputs TRBD1, but without DNA this stays unchecked. The CDR3 length is 14 residues. Germline CDR1 SGHKS, CDR2 YYEKEE (reference sequence). The CDR3 spells CASSPGPGNYEQYF.

The chain recombines TRBV5-1 with TRBJ2-2; the D call of TRBD2 rests on TCRdb alone, since no DNA is present to check it. This CDR3 is built from 16 residues. The germline V gene has CDR1 SGHRS and CDR2 YFSETQ. The CDR3 protein is CASSLLAGGGTGELFF.